The entry below gives a single TCR beta chain sequence along with its context. The CDR3 runs to 15 residues. The V end lost 3 bases, the J end lost 2 bases, and 13 bases lay between the germline ends. The V gene's germline CDR1 is LNHDA and CDR2 SQIVND (reference sequence). cDNA specific to TCR beta was made from 500 ng of total RNA, with a constant-region primer employed for priming. Slightly modified ARM-PCR, run as three nested multiplex PCR rounds, produced the TCR beta libraries. A C-beta reverse primer and TRBV1-TRBV30 forward primers served in each of the first two PCR rounds, at around 10 cycles apiece. TCRdb used MiXCR to reprocess the multiplex PCR reads, holding one entry per CDR3 protein. The table lists hundreds of thousands of distinct CDR3 sequences, 58% of them singletons, with about 15% in the top ten. This specimen comes from a study of tumor-infiltrating lymphocytes in primary liver carcinoma. Across the whole study: Patients underwent surgical resection for primary liver carcinoma. Both sexes were represented among patients, who were 30 to 69 years old.

Unsorted whole blood yielded the blood RNA, and germline DNA was also extracted. Preoperatively, 4 to 5 milliliters of peripheral blood were collected. This chain connects TRBV19 to TRBJ2-5; D is perhaps TRBD1 or TRBD2 (5 bases each). This sequence was found in a woman between 25 and 40 years old with primary liver carcinoma and hepatitis B virus infection. The sample was peripheral blood. CDR3 residues: CASSIRGPGQETQYF. The DNA of the CDR3 is TGTGCCAGTAGTATTCGGGGACCAGGACAAGAGACCCAGTACTTC. Full variable domain (rest looked up from reference TRBV19 and TRBJ2-5): DGGITQSPKYLFRKEGQNVTLSCEQNLNHDAMYWYRQDPGQGLRLIYYSQIVNDFQKGDIAEGYSVSREKKESFPLTVTSAQKNPTAFYLCASSIRGPGQETQYFGPGTRLLVL.